One T cell receptor beta chain is described in this entry. V trimming: 0 bases; J trimming: 5 bases; junction bases outside the gene matches: 17. Germline assignment: CDR1 DFQATT and CDR2 SNEGSKA (reference sequence). The CDR3 consists of 19 residues. RNA was extracted with the RNeasy kit, and a quantity of roughly 0.45 to 1 ug was reverse transcribed using random hexamers. The immunoSEQ assay covered 54 Vbeta and 13 Jbeta segments for CDR3. Each CDR3 protein gets one entry after TCRdb re-called the immunoSEQ multiplex PCR reads with MiXCR. The table has about 300,000 distinct CDR3 sequences, 65% to 90% seen once. The data are from a study of CD8 T cells in Susac syndrome.

The sequence derives from a human donor with multiple sclerosis. The sequenced material came from CD8+ T cells from PBMCs. This chain connects TRBV20-1 to TRBJ2-5; 11 bases are a match to TRBD2. CDR3 nucleotide sequence: TGCAGTGCTAGAGATCTTGGTAGCGGGAGGGCCTGGACGGTGGAGACCCAGTACTTC. This codes for CSARDLGSGRAWTVETQYF.